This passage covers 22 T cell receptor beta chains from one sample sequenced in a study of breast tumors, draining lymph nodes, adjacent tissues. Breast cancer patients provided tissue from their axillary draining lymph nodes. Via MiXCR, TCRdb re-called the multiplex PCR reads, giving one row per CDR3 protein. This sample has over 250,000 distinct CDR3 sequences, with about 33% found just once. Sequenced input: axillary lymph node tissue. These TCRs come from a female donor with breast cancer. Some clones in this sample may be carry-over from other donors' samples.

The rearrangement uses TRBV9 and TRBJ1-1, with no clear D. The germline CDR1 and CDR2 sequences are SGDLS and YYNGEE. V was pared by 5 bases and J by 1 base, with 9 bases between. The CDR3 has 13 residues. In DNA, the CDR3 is TGTGCCAGCAGACTAGTCAAGAACACTGAAGCTTTCTTT. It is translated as CASRLVKNTEAFF.

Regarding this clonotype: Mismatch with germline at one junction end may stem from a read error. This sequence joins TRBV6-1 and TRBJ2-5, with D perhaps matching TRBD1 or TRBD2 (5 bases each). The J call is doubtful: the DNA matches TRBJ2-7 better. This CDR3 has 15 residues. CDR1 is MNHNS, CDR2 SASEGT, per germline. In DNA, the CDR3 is TGTGCCAGCAATGAAGGCGGGCAGGGAAAAAACGAGCAGTACTTC. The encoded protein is CASNEGGQGKNEQYF.

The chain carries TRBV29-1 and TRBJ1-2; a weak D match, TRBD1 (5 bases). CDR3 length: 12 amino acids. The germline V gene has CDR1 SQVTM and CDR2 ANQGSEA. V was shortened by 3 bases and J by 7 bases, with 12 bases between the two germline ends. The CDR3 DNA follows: TGCAGCGTTGAGGCAGGGAGTGGTGGCTACACCTTC. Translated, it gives CSVEAGSGGYTF. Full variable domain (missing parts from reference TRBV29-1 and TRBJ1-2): SAVISQKPSRDICQRGTSLTIQCQVDSQVTMMFWYRQQPGQSLTLIATANQGSEATYESGFVIDKFPISRPNLTFSTLTVSNMSPEDSSIYLCSVEAGSGGYTFGSGTRLTVV.

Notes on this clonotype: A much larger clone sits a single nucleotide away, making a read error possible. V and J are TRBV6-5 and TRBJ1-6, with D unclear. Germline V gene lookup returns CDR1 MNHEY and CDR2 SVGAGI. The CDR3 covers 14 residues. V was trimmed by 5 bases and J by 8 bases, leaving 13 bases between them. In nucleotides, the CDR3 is TGTGCCAGCAGTCCCGCGGCTATTCATTCACCCCTCCACTTT. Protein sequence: CASSPAAIHSPLHF.

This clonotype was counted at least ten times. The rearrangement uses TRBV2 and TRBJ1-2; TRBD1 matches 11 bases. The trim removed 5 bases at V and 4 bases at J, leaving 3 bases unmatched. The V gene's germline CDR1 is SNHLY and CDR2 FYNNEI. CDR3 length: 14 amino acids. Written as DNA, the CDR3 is TGTGCCAGCAGTCCTGGACAGGGGGCCTATGGCTACACCTTC. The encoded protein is CASSPGQGAYGYTF.

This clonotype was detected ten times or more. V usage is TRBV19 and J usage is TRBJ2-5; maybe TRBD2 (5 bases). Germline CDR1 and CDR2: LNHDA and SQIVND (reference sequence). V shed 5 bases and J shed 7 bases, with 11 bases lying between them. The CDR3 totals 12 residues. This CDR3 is CASSSSFGTQYF. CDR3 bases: TGTGCCAGTAGTTCTAGCTTCGGGACCCAGTACTTC.

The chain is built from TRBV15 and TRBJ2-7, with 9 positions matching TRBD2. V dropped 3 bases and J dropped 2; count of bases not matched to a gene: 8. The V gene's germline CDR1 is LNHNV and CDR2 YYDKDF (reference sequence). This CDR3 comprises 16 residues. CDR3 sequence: CATSSLGLAPAYEQYF. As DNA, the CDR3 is TGTGCCACCAGCAGCTTGGGACTAGCTCCTGCCTACGAGCAGTACTTC.

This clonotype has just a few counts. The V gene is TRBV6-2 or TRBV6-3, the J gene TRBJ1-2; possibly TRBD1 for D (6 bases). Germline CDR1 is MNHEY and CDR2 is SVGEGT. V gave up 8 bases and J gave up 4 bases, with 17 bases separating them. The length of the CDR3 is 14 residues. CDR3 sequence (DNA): TGTGCCAGCCGAACGGGACAAAGGGCCTATGGCTACACCTTC. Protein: CASRTGQRAYGYTF.

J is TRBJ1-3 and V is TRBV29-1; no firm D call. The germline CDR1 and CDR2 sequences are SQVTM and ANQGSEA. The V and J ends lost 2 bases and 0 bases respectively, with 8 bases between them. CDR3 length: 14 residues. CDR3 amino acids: CSVEWAGSGNTIYF. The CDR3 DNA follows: TGCAGCGTTGAATGGGCAGGCTCTGGAAACACCATATATTTT.

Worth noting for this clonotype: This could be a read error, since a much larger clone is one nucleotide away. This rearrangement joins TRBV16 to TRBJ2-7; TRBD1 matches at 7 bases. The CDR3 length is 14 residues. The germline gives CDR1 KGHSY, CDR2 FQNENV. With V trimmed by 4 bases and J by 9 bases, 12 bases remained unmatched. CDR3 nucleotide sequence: TGTGCCAGCAGCCCGAAATCAGGGGGATGGGCGCAGTACTTC. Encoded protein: CASSPKSGGWAQYF.

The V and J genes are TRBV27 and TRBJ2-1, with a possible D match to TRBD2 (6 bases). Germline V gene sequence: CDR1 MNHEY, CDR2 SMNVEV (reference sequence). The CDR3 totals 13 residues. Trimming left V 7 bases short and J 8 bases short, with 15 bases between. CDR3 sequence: CASTPISGYEQFF. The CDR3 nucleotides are TGTGCCAGCACCCCTATTAGCGGATATGAGCAGTTCTTC.

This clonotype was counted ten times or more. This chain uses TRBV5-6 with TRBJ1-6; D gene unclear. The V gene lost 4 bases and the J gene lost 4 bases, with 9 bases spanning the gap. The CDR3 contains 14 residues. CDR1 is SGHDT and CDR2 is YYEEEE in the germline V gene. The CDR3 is CASSPGRYNSPLHF. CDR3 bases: TGTGCCAGCAGCCCTGGACGGTATAATTCACCCCTCCACTTT.

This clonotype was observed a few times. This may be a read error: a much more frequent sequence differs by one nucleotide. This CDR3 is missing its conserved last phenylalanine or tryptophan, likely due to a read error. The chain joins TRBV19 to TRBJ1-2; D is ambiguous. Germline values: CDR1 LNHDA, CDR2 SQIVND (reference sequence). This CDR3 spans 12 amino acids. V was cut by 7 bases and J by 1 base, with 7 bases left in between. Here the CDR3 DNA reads TGTGCCAGTAAGCGGGGTAACTATGGCTACACCTCC. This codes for CASKRGNYGYTS.

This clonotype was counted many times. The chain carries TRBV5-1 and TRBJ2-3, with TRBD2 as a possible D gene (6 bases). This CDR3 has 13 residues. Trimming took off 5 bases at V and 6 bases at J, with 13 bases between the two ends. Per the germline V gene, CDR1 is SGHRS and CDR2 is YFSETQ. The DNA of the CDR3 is TGCGCCAGCAGTTGGGCGGGAACTGATACGCAGTATTTT. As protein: CASSWAGTDTQYF.

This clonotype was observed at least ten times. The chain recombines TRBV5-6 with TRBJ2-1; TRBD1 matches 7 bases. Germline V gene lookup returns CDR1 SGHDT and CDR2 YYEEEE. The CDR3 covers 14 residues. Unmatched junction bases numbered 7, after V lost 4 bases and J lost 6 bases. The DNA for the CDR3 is TGTGCCAGCAGCCGGATCTACAGGGGCAATGAGCAGTTCTTC. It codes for CASSRIYRGNEQFF.

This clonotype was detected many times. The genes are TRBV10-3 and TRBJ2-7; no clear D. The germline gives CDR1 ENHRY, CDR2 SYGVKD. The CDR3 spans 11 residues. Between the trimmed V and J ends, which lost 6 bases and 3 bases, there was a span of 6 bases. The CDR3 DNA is TGTGCCATCAGGGACCGCTACGAGCAGTACTTC. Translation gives CAIRDRYEQYF.

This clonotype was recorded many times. In nucleotides, the CDR3 is TGCAGTGCAACCAGACTAGCGGGAGTCAATGAGCAGTTCTTC. Translating gives CSATRLAGVNEQFF. The chain couples TRBV20-1 to TRBJ2-1, with 12 nucleotides matching TRBD2. Germline-derived CDR1 and CDR2 are DFQATT and SNEGSKA (reference sequence). This CDR3 is 14 amino acids long. With 6 bases clipped from V and 6 bases from J, the junction kept 6 bases outside the gene matches.

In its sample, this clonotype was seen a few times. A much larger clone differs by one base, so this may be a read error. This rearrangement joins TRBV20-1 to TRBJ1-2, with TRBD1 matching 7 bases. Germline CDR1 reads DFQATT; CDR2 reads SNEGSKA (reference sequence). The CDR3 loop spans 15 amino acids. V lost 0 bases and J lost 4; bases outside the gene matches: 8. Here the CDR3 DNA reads TGCAGTGCTAGAGACTCAACAGGGGAAGCCTATGGCTACACCTTC. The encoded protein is CSARDSTGEAYGYTF.

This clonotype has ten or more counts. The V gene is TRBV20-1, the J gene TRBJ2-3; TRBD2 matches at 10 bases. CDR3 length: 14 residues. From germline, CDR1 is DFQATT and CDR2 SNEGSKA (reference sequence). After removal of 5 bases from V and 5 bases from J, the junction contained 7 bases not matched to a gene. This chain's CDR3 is CSAESGRAGDTQYF. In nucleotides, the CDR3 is TGCAGTGCTGAGAGCGGGAGGGCCGGAGATACGCAGTATTTT.

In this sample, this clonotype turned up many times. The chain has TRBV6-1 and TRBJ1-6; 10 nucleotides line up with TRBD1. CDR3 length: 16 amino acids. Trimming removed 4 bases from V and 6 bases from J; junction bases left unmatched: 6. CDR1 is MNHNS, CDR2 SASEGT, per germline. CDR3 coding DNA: TGTGCCAGCAGTGCCGGGACAGGGGCCTTTAATTCACCCCTCCACTTT. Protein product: CASSAGTGAFNSPLHF.

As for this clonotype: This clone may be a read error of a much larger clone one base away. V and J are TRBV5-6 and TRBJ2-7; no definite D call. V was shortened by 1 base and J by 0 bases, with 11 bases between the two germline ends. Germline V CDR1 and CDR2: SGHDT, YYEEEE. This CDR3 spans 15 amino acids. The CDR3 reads CASSLWSAVSYEQYF. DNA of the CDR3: TGTGCCAGCAGCTTGTGGAGCGCGGTCTCCTACGAGCAGTACTTC. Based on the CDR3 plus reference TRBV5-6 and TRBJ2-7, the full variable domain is DAGVTQSPTHLIKTRGQQVTLRCSPKSGHDTVSWYQQALGQGPQFIFQYYEEEERQRGNFPDRFSGHQFPNYSSELNVNALLLGDSALYLCASSLWSAVSYEQYFGPGTRLTVT.

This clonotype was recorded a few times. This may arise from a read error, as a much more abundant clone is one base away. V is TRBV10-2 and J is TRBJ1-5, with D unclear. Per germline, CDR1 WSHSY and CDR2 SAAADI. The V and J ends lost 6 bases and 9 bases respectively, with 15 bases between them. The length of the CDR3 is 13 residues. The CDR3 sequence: CASRARLAAPQHF. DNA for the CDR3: TGCGCCAGCAGAGCACGCCTAGCGGCGCCCCAGCATTTT.